This T cell receptor beta chain was found in a study of T cell changes during pregnancy in multiple sclerosis. The table came from immunoSEQ multiplex PCR; TCRdb's copy has only in-frame clones and leaves some out. The data hold roughly 40,000 clones, with 70% to 90% observed a single time. The CDR3 is 15 residues long. Germline CDR1 reads LNHDA; CDR2 reads SQIVND (reference sequence). Trimming cost V 5 bases and J 5 bases; bases outside gene matches: 9. The sample here was CD4+ T cells from peripheral blood mononuclear cells, taken in the first trimester of pregnancy. The J gene is TRBJ2-7, the V gene TRBV19, with TRBD1 matching over 10 bases. The TCR was taken from a female donor with multiple sclerosis, enrolled in a pregnancy study. Here the CDR3 DNA reads TGTGCCAGTAGTCCAGGGACAGGGGATCGGCACGAGCAGTACTTC. Amino acid sequence: CASSPGTGDRHEQYF.